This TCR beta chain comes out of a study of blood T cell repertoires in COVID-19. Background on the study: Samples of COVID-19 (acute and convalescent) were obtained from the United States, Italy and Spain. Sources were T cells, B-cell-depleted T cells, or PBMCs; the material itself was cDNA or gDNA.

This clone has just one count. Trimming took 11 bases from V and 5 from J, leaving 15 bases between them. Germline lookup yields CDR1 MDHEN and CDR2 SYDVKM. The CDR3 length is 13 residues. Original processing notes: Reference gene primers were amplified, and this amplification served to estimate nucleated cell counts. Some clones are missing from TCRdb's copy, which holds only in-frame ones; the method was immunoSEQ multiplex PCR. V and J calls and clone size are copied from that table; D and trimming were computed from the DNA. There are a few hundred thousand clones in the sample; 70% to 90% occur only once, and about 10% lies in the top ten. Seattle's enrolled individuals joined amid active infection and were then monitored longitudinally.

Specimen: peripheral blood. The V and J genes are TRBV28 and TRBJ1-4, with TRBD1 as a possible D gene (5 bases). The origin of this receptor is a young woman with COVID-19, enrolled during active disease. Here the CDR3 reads CAAQGNGNEKLFF. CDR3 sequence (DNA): TGTGCCGCCCAGGGCAATGGGAATGAAAAACTGTTTTTT.